A single sample is the source of the 13 T cell receptor beta chains below, sequenced in a study of blood T cell repertoires in COVID-19 (TCRdb year 2020). Library method: the immunoSEQ multiplex PCR assay. The source is immuneACCESS, and TCRdb retained only in-frame sequences with V and J called. Part of the clones is not carried over; for the studies checked, unresolved V genes explain less than half of this, and the remainder is unexplained. Within this sample are roughly 200,000 clones, with 88% of them counted one time only. The top ten constitute around 1.4% of the sample. The sequenced sample consisted of peripheral blood. The source is a man between 18 and 29 years old with active or convalescent COVID-19.

The count of this clone is one. This chain joins TRBV4-2 and TRBJ2-1; maybe TRBD2 (6 bases). The ends were cut back, 4 bases at V and 2 bases at J, with 12 bases in the middle. Per the germline V gene, CDR1 is LGHNA and CDR2 is YNFKEQ. This CDR3 is built from 15 residues. CDR3 nucleotide sequence: TGTGCCAGCAGCCTCGAACTAGCCGCCTACAATGAGCAGTTCTTC. It encodes CASSLELAAYNEQFF.

The chain uses TRBV11-2 and TRBJ2-1; D might be TRBD1 (6 bases). Trimming cost V 2 bases and J 8 bases, with 10 bases left between them. Germline CDR1 reads SGHAT; CDR2 reads FQNNGV. This CDR3 has 13 residues. The CDR3 loop is CASSLSGADEQFF. The DNA for the CDR3 is TGTGCCAGCAGCTTATCAGGGGCCGATGAGCAGTTCTTC. The full variable domain, rest sourced from reference TRBV11-2 and TRBJ2-1, is EAGVAQSPRYKIIEKRQSVAFWCNPISGHATLYWYQQILGQGPKLLIQFQNNGVVDDSQLPKDRFSAERLKGVDSTLKIQPAKLEDSAVYLCASSLSGADEQFFGPGTRLTVL.

The chain is built from TRBV7-9 and TRBJ2-5, with 7 bases that match TRBD2. CDR3 length: 15 residues. Germline loops: CDR1 SEHNR, CDR2 FQNEAQ (reference sequence). J lost 3 bases, V lost 5 bases, and 9 bases had no gene match. This CDR3 is CASSPPRLAEETQYF. CDR3 in DNA: TGTGCCAGCAGCCCGCCGCGACTAGCAGAAGAGACCCAGTACTTC.

The chain recombines TRBV6-5 with TRBJ1-2, with unresolved D. The germline CDR1 and CDR2 sequences are MNHEY and SVGAGI. V was trimmed by 5 bases and J by 5 bases, leaving 12 bases between them. The CDR3 is made up of 13 amino acids. Here the CDR3 reads CASSNAATYGYTF. In DNA form, the CDR3 reads TGTGCCAGCAGTAACGCGGCAACGTATGGCTACACCTTC.

The genes are TRBV7-2 and TRBJ2-7; TRBD1 aligns across 8 bases. This CDR3 spans 14 amino acids. The V gene's germline CDR1 is SGHTA and CDR2 FQGNSA. V shed 5 bases and J 6 bases; nucleotides not matched to a gene: 9. This CDR3 reads CASSNVQGAVEQYF. CDR3 DNA: TGTGCCAGCAGCAATGTCCAGGGGGCGGTCGAGCAGTACTTC.

CDR3 coding DNA: TGTGCCGGTTTGACAGGGAGAACCGGGGAGCTGTTTTTT. The encoded protein is CAGLTGRTGELFF. J is TRBJ2-2 and V is TRBV2, with 7 nucleotides matching TRBD1. The trim removed 11 bases at V and 5 bases at J, leaving 8 bases unmatched. Germline loops: CDR1 SNHLY, CDR2 FYNNEI. This CDR3 is 13 amino acids long. The full variable domain, with the rest looked up from reference TRBV2 and TRBJ2-2, is EPEVTQTPSHQVTQMGQEVILRCVPISNHLYFYWYRQILGQKVEFLVSFYNNEISEKSEIFDDQFSVERPDGSNFTLKIRSTKLEDSAMYFCAGLTGRTGELFFGEGSRLTVL.

The chain employs TRBV3-1 (or the pseudogene TRBV3-2) and TRBJ2-3; 7 bases align to TRBD1. The CDR3 is made up of 13 amino acids. The germline CDR1 and CDR2 sequences are LGHDT and YNNKEL (reference sequence). V shed 6 bases and J 1 base; nucleotides not matched to a gene: 1. DNA of the CDR3: TGTGCCAGCAGAGGGGGCGGCACAGATACGCAGTATTTT. It translates to CASRGGGTDTQYF.

CDR3 bases: TGTGCCAGCAGCTTAGATACTAGCGGGATCAATGAGCAGTACTTC. Translation: CASSLDTSGINEQYF. The chain recombines TRBV11-2 with TRBJ2-7; TRBD2 matches 10 bases. V lost 0 bases to trimming and J lost 7 bases; unmatched junction nucleotides: 6. The CDR3 is made up of 15 amino acids. Per the germline V gene, CDR1 is SGHAT and CDR2 is FQNNGV. Based on the CDR3 plus reference TRBV11-2 and TRBJ2-7, the full variable domain is EAGVAQSPRYKIIEKRQSVAFWCNPISGHATLYWYQQILGQGPKLLIQFQNNGVVDDSQLPKDRFSAERLKGVDSTLKIQPAKLEDSAVYLCASSLDTSGINEQYFGPGTRLTVT.

The chain employs TRBV9 and TRBJ1-2, with a tentative D call TRBD1 (6 bases). The germline CDR1 and CDR2 sequences are SGDLS and YYNGEE. The V gene lost 4 bases and the J gene lost 8 bases, with 15 bases spanning the gap. The length of the CDR3 is 13 residues. The CDR3: CASSRTGTPGYTF. As DNA, the CDR3 is TGTGCCAGCAGCCGGACCGGGACACCGGGCTACACCTTC.

This clone was seen only once. The V call is TRBV9, the J call TRBJ2-2, with TRBD2 matching over 11 bases. The CDR3 length is 20 residues. Germline trimming cut 0 bases from V and 6 bases from J; bases unmatched to any gene: 16. Germline V lookup: CDR1 SGDLS, CDR2 YYNGEE. The CDR3 nucleotides read TGTGCCAGCAGCGTAGAATCGGGGGGGCTAGCGGGAGGCCCATCCGGGGAGCTGTTTTTT. It codes for CASSVESGGLAGGPSGELFF.

The chain recombines TRBV27 with TRBJ1-5; D remains unclear. The CDR3 contains 13 residues. V lost 10 bases, J lost 0 bases, and 10 bases lay in between. Germline assignment: CDR1 MNHEY and CDR2 SMNVEV (reference sequence). The CDR3 loop is CATRLHSNQPQHF. CDR3 in DNA: TGTGCCACTCGACTGCATAGCAATCAGCCCCAGCATTTT.

The rearrangement links TRBV28 to TRBJ1-6, with 7 nucleotides matching TRBD1. Germline values: CDR1 MDHEN, CDR2 SYDVKM. V was pared by 1 base and J by 9 bases, with 6 bases of the junction left unmatched. The CDR3 length is 15 residues. In DNA, the CDR3 is TGTGCCAGCAGTTTATCGGAGGGGGCGGCTTCACCCCTCCACTTT. This codes for CASSLSEGAASPLHF.

This chain uses TRBV11-2 with TRBJ2-5, with D possibly being TRBD1 (5 bases). CDR3 size: 16 residues. Germline lookup yields CDR1 SGHAT and CDR2 FQNNGV. With 1 base removed from V and 5 bases from J, the gap between germline ends came to 17 bases. CDR3 sequence: CASSLGGARSAETQYF. The DNA of the CDR3 is TGTGCCAGCAGCTTAGGGGGCGCGAGATCGGCGGAGACCCAGTACTTC.